The clone carrying this TCR beta chain was counted only a few times. Its antigen is unknown. Germline CDR1 and CDR2: MNHEY and SMNVEV (reference sequence). V lost 7 bases and J 0 bases, leaving 10 bases between the germline ends. This CDR3 is 15 amino acids long. These data originate in a study of blood T cells in healthy people across ages. Whole-study findings and limits: Whereas aged donors had fewer naive CD4+ cells, long-lived donors had more of them and higher diversity. Per million T cells, TCR beta diversity dropped about linearly as age rose.

Next came a second PCR, run for roughly 6 to 11 cycles, which used a sample-barcoded 5' primer along with a J-beta primer mix. Each cDNA was tagged by a template-switch adaptor containing 12 random nucleotides. TCRdb re-derived calls from the 5' RACE reads in MiXCR, one entry per CDR3 protein. Of 700,000 or so distinct CDR3 sequences listed, 40% to 50% are singletons. The chain employs TRBV27 and TRBJ2-6, with D tentatively TRBD1 (6 bases). This TCR was sampled from a man older than 75 in good health. Input material: blood. DNA for the CDR3: TGTGCCAGCACCCCGGGACACTCTGGGGCCAACGTCCTGACTTTC. It codes for CASTPGHSGANVLTF.